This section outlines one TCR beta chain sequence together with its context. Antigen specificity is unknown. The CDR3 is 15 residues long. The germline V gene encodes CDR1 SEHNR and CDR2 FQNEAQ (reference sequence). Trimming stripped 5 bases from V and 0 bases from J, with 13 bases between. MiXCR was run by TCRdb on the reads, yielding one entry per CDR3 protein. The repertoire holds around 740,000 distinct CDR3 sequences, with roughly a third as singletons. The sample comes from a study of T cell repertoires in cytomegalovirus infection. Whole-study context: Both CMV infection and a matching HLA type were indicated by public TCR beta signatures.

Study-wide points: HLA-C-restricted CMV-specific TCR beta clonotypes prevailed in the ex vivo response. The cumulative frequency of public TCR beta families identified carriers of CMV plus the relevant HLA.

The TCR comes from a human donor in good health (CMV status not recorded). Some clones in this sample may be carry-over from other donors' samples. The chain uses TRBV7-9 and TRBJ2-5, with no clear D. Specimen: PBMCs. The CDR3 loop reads CASSHLKSDQETQYF. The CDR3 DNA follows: TGTGCCAGCAGCCACCTAAAGTCGGACCAAGAGACCCAGTACTTC.